These 7 T cell receptor beta chains were sequenced from one sample in a study of T cells in localized non-small cell lung cancer. The repertoire was sequenced with immunoSEQ multiplex PCR; TCRdb's copy has only in-frame clones and lacks some. The sample lists some 130,000 clones; more than 80% were seen once. The specimen was peripheral blood, collected before any cancer treatment. These receptors were collected from a female donor over 55 with stage I lung adenocarcinoma.

The CDR3 DNA follows: TGTGCCAGTATGCGACAAAAGACAGATACGCAGTATTTT. It yields the protein CASMRQKTDTQYF. The chain is built from TRBV19 and TRBJ2-3; D is ambiguous. Germline V gene sequence: CDR1 LNHDA, CDR2 SQIVND (reference sequence). The CDR3 extends over 13 amino acids. The V gene lost 7 bases and the J gene lost 3 bases, with 11 bases spanning the gap.

The chain is built from TRBV28 and TRBJ2-7; TRBD2 matches 12 bases. The V gene's germline CDR1 is MDHEN and CDR2 SYDVKM. The CDR3 spans 16 residues. Losses at the gene ends were 7 bases for V and 5 bases for J; bases not matched to a gene: 12. Here the CDR3 reads CASIGRGGLAGNEQYF. CDR3 in DNA: TGTGCCAGCATAGGGCGGGGGGGACTAGCGGGTAACGAGCAGTACTTC.

V and J are TRBV14 and TRBJ1-4; the match to TRBD1 covers 7 bases. CDR3 length: 14 residues. Trimming at V came to 4 bases and at J to 7 bases, leaving 6 bases not matched to a gene. Germline lookup yields CDR1 SGHDN and CDR2 FVKESK. The CDR3 nucleotides read TGTGCCAGCAGCCCAGGGGGTTGGGGTGAAAAACTGTTTTTT. This encodes CASSPGGWGEKLFF.

This clone was observed a handful of times. V gene TRBV7-3 combines with J gene TRBJ2-2; D is unclear. Germline CDR1 reads SGHTA; CDR2 reads FQGTGA. V shed 2 bases and J shed 6 bases, with 13 bases lying between them. CDR3 length equals 15 residues. CDR3 sequence reads: CASSLGVGGSGELFF. The CDR3 DNA reads as TGTGCCAGCAGCTTAGGGGTTGGCGGCTCCGGGGAGCTGTTTTTT.

This chain's CDR3 is CASSFLASVYNEQFF. CDR3 coding DNA: TGTGCCAGCAGTTTTCTCGCTAGCGTGTACAATGAGCAGTTCTTC. The chain couples TRBV28 to TRBJ2-1, with D possibly matching TRBD2 (6 bases). The V end was cut by 3 bases, the J end by 4 bases, with 13 bases between. This CDR3 is built from 15 residues. Germline-derived CDR1 and CDR2 are MDHEN and SYDVKM. Supplemented by reference TRBV28 and TRBJ2-1, the full variable domain reads DVKVTQSSRYLVKRTGEKVFLECVQDMDHENMFWYRQDPGLGLRLIYFSYDVKMKEKGDIPEGYSVSREKKERFSLILESASTNQTSMYLCASSFLASVYNEQFFGPGTRLTVL.

The chain combines TRBV28 with TRBJ1-2; D unresolved. Germline-derived CDR1 and CDR2 are MDHEN and SYDVKM. CDR3 length: 12 amino acids. The V end was cut by 5 bases, the J end by 4 bases, with 8 bases between. CDR3 nucleotide sequence: TGTGCCAGCAGTCGGCTCGTCTATGGCTACACCTTC. Its protein is CASSRLVYGYTF.

The chain has TRBV28 and TRBJ1-2; no clear D. This CDR3 has 13 amino acids. Germline CDR1 reads MDHEN; CDR2 reads SYDVKM. Trimming shortened V by 7 bases and J by 6 bases, and 15 bases separated the two germline ends. CDR3 amino acids: CASNLEMGNGYTF. CDR3 DNA sequence: TGTGCCAGCAACCTAGAGATGGGAAATGGCTACACCTTC.